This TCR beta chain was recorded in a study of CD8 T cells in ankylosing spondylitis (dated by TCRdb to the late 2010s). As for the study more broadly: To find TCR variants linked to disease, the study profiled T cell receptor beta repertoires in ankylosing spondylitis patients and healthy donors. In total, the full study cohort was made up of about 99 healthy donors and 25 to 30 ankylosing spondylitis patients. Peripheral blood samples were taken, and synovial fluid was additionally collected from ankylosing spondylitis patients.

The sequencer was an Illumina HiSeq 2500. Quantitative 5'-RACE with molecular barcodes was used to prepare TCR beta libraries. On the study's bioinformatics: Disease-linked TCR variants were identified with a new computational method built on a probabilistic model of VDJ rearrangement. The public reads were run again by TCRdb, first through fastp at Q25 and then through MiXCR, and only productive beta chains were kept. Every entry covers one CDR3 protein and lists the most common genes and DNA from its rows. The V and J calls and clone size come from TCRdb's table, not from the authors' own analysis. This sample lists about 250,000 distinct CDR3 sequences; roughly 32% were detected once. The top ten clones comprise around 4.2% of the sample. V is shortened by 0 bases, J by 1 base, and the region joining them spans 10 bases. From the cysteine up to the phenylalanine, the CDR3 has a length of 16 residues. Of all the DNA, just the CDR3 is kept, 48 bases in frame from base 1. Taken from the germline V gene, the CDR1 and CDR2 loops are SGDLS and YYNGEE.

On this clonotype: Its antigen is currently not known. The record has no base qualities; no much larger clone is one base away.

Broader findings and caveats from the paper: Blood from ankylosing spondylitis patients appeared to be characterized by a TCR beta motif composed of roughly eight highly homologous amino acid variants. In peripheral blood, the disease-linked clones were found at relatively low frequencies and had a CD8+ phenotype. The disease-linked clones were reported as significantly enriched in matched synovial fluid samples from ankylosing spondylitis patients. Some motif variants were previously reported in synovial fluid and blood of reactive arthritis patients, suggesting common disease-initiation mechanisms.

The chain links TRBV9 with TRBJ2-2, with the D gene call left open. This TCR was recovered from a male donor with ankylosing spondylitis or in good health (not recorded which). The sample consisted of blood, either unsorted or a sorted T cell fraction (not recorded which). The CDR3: CASSVVGVQNTGELFF. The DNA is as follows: TGTGCCAGCAGCGTAGTTGGGGTCCAGAACACCGGGGAGCTGTTTTTT.